One and the same sample provided the 19 T cell receptor beta chains below, sequenced in a study of cytomegalovirus exposure and HLA in healthy donors. Measured with immunoSEQ multiplex PCR; TCRdb has only the in-frame clones, and not every one. This table holds approximately 240,000 clones, 75% to 95% found once. Sequenced: PBMCs. Every receptor here comes from a woman under 30 in good health and CMV-seronegative.

J is TRBJ2-7 and V is TRBV30; 11 positions agree with TRBD2. CDR3 size: 16 residues. Germline loops: CDR1 GTSNPN, CDR2 SVGIG (reference sequence). J was trimmed by 1 base and V by 1 base; bases with no gene match: 6. CDR3 sequence reads: CAWSALAGGSSYEQYF. In nucleotides, the CDR3 is TGTGCCTGGAGTGCCCTAGCGGGAGGATCTTCCTACGAGCAGTACTTC.

The chain employs TRBV28 and TRBJ1-3, with D hard to call. This CDR3 is 14 amino acids long. The V gene lost 5 bases and the J gene lost 8 bases, with 16 bases spanning the gap. Germline V lookup: CDR1 MDHEN, CDR2 SYDVKM. CDR3 DNA sequence: TGTGCCAGCAGTATACAAAACCTCGGGGACACCATATATTTT. Its translation is CASSIQNLGDTIYF.

This clone was seen only once. V and J are TRBV5-1 and TRBJ2-3; TRBD2 matches 13 bases. CDR1 and CDR2 from the germline V gene are SGHRS and YFSETQ. The CDR3 loop spans 16 amino acids. The ends lost 4 bases at V and 5 bases at J; junction bases unmatched: 7. The CDR3 reads CASSGRTSGGGDTQYF. The CDR3 coding sequence is TGCGCCAGCAGCGGACGGACTAGCGGGGGCGGAGATACGCAGTATTTT.

This clone showed up just once. This chain uses TRBV10-1 with TRBJ2-1, with 10 bases that match TRBD2. Germline assignment: CDR1 WNHNN and CDR2 SYGVQD (reference sequence). This CDR3 has 15 amino acids. V shed 0 bases and J 9 bases; nucleotides not matched to a gene: 5. The CDR3 coding sequence is TGCGCCAGCAGTGAGTCGTTAGCGGGAGGCCCTGAGCAGTTCTTC. It translates to CASSESLAGGPEQFF.

The rearrangement joins TRBV6-1 to TRBJ1-5; 9 positions match TRBD1. CDR3 length: 15 residues. Germline V gene lookup returns CDR1 MNHNS and CDR2 SASEGT. V lost 4 bases to trimming and J lost 11 bases; unmatched junction nucleotides: 12. CDR3 nucleotide sequence: TGTGCCAGCAGTGCCCGGGACAGGGAGGAACGGTCCCAGCATTTT. It specifies CASSARDREERSQHF.

The gene calls are TRBV7-6 and TRBJ1-2, with TRBD1 identical over 8 bases. Trimming at V came to 4 bases and at J to 2 bases, leaving 3 bases not matched to a gene. The V gene's germline CDR1 is SGHVS and CDR2 FNYEAQ. The CDR3 is 14 amino acids. This chain's CDR3 is CASSSGQENYGYTF. The CDR3 bases are TGTGCCAGCAGCTCGGGACAGGAGAACTATGGCTACACCTTC.

The chain uses TRBV5-4 and TRBJ1-3, with D possibly TRBD1 on 6 matching bases. Germline CDR1 is SGHNT and CDR2 is YYREEE (reference sequence). Trimming took off 4 bases at V and 4 bases at J, with 21 bases between the two ends. This CDR3 is built from 17 residues. The CDR3 here is CASSLPDSRGRGNTIYF. DNA for the CDR3: TGTGCCAGCAGCCTTCCCGATTCCAGGGGTAGAGGAAACACCATATATTTT. The variable domain in full, completed from reference TRBV5-4 and TRBJ1-3, reads ETGVTQSPTHLIKTRGQQVTLRCSSQSGHNTVSWYQQALGQGPQFIFQYYREEENGRGNFPPRFSGLQFPNYSSELNVNALELDDSALYLCASSLPDSRGRGNTIYFGEGSWLTVV.

This chain joins TRBV4-1 and TRBJ1-1; D uncertain. From germline, CDR1 is MGHRA and CDR2 YSYEKL. V shed 3 bases and J shed 4 bases, with 12 bases lying between them. This CDR3 is built from 14 residues. The CDR3 coding sequence is TGCGCCAGCAGCCAGAGGGAGGAGGGCACTGAAGCTTTCTTT. This sequence encodes CASSQREEGTEAFF.

The chain joins TRBV19 to TRBJ2-7, with 8 bases lining up with TRBD1. Germline CDR1 LNHDA, CDR2 SQIVND (reference sequence). J was trimmed by 3 bases and V by 9 bases; bases with no gene match: 4. The CDR3 is made up of 12 amino acids. The CDR3 is CARQTGGYEQYF. CDR3 bases: TGTGCCAGGCAAACAGGGGGCTACGAGCAGTACTTC.

The rearrangement uses TRBV7-9 and TRBJ2-7; D is possibly TRBD2 (5 bases). The CDR3 has 14 amino acids. Germline CDR1 is SEHNR and CDR2 is FQNEAQ (reference sequence). V was trimmed by 7 bases and J by 2 bases, leaving 15 bases between them. The CDR3 DNA reads TGTGCCAGCACCCCGGTTTACGGGGCCTACGAGCAGTACTTC. Translated, it gives CASTPVYGAYEQYF.

The gene calls are TRBV7-6 and TRBJ1-5, with a tentative D call TRBD1 (6 bases). Looked up from germline, CDR1 is SGHVS and CDR2 is FNYEAQ. The V end lost 5 bases, the J end lost 2 bases, and 10 bases lay between the germline ends. This CDR3 comprises 14 residues. The CDR3 loop is CASSSRGGNQPQHF. CDR3 coding DNA: TGTGCCAGCAGCAGCAGGGGAGGCAATCAGCCCCAGCATTTT.

V is TRBV28 and J is TRBJ2-5, with D possibly TRBD1 on 6 matching bases. The CDR3 runs to 14 residues. Per the germline V gene, CDR1 is MDHEN and CDR2 is SYDVKM. Trimming removed 4 bases at V and 1 base at J, with 10 bases between. The CDR3 bases are TGTGCCAGCAGTTCCAGGGGTCCCCAAGAGACCCAGTACTTC. It translates to CASSSRGPQETQYF.

This chain uses TRBV27 with TRBJ2-3, with 10 bases fitting TRBD2. The germline V gene has CDR1 MNHEY and CDR2 SMNVEV (reference sequence). The length of the CDR3 is 18 residues. V lost 3 bases to trimming and J lost 0 bases; unmatched junction nucleotides: 9. CDR3 sequence: CASSFRTSGSSSTDTQYF. The CDR3 coding sequence is TGTGCCAGCAGTTTCCGGACTAGCGGATCCTCTAGCACAGATACGCAGTATTTT.

This sequence joins TRBV27 and TRBJ2-7; TRBD2 aligns across 7 bases. The CDR3 consists of 15 residues. J gave up 4 bases and V 3 bases, and 9 bases lay outside the gene matches. Germline lookup yields CDR1 MNHEY and CDR2 SMNVEV (reference sequence). This CDR3 reads CASSFQRGILYEQYF. CDR3 coding DNA: TGTGCCAGCAGTTTTCAGCGGGGAATCCTTTACGAGCAGTACTTC.

J is TRBJ2-3 and V is TRBV7-3, with D unresolved. V was pared by 4 bases and J by 4 bases, with 9 bases between. CDR1 and CDR2 from the germline V gene are SGHTA and FQGTGA. The CDR3 is 13 amino acids. The CDR3 nucleotides read TGTGCCAGCAGCTCCAGAACCTCAGATACGCAGTATTTT. It specifies CASSSRTSDTQYF.

The rearrangement links TRBV5-5 to TRBJ1-3, with TRBD1 as a possible D gene (6 bases). The V gene's germline CDR1 is SGHKS and CDR2 YYEKEE (reference sequence). Trimming cost V 3 bases and J 4 bases, with 14 bases left between them. The CDR3 is 15 residues long. Here the CDR3 DNA reads TGTGCCAGCAGCTGGGAACAGGGAGCCGGAAACACCATATATTTT. Translated: CASSWEQGAGNTIYF.

This clone has more than one count but fewer than ten. The chain is built from TRBV10-2 and TRBJ2-7, with D uncertain. Deletions cut 0 bases from V and 0 bases from J, with 9 bases between. CDR1 is WSHSY and CDR2 is SAAADI in the germline V gene. The CDR3 has 15 residues. This CDR3 reads CASSESNRGSYEQYF. The CDR3 coding sequence is TGCGCCAGCAGTGAGTCAAACCGCGGCTCCTACGAGCAGTACTTC.

This CDR3 reads CASSLGRAGYGYTF. Here the CDR3 DNA reads TGTGCCAGCAGTTTGGGCAGGGCGGGATATGGCTACACCTTC. The rearrangement uses TRBV27 and TRBJ1-2; D perhaps matches TRBD1 (5 bases). Germline V gene sequence: CDR1 MNHEY, CDR2 SMNVEV (reference sequence). Trimming left V 3 bases short and J 5 bases short, with 13 bases between. This CDR3 is built from 14 residues.

The chain is built from TRBV28 and TRBJ1-5; 7 nucleotides align to TRBD1. Germline CDR1 and CDR2: MDHEN and SYDVKM. CDR3 length: 15 residues. V lost 3 bases to trimming and J lost 6 bases; unmatched junction nucleotides: 8. CDR3 region: CASSFEGARVQPQHF. The CDR3 nucleotides are TGTGCCAGCAGTTTCGAGGGGGCGCGGGTTCAGCCCCAGCATTTT.